This T cell receptor (beta chain) was identified during a study of blood T cell repertoires in COVID-19 (dated by TCRdb to 2019 to 2021). In terms of the full investigation: Collaborator samples came from the United States, Italy and Spain and covered acute and convalescent phases of COVID-19. The material from the prospective study consisted of cDNA or gDNA derived from T cells, B-cell-depleted T cells, or PBMCs. Samples came from the ongoing ImmuneRACE study (first 160 participants) plus 1,254 subjects from 6 global collaborators. The sample metadata nearly always contained a de-identified subject ID, COVID-19 status, age in years and sex. Where HLA class I and class II types were available, the types were taken from metadata supplied by the sample provider, not from assay-based typing. Subjects who had been exposed to COVID-19, were actively infected with it, or had recovered from it provided the deeply sampled blood TCRbeta repertoires that made up the dataset. A freely available public database, intended as a resource for researchers studying the immune response to SARS-CoV-2, is where the repertoires were released.

Enrolling through a virtual design, the prospective study's participants ranged in age from roughly 18 to 100 years and lived across roughly 23 United States geographic areas. In the prospective study, cohorts were assigned on the basis of participant-reported clinical history obtained from a screening survey and a study questionnaire. Recovered participants in ImmuneRACE Cohort 3 were defined as having two consecutive negative NP/OP PCR tests, clearance from a healthcare professional, or resolution of symptoms. In the prospective study, mobile phlebotomists collected whole blood, serum and a nasopharyngeal or oropharyngeal swab from each participant. Prospective study participants could optionally give additional blood draws and questionnaires over an approximately two-month period. Before DNA extraction, prospective study blood samples were shipped either frozen or at room temperature. The immunoSEQ Assay, a bias-controlled multiplex PCR, was used to amplify TCRbeta CDR3 regions from genomic DNA. As for the authors' bioinformatics: Nucleated cell counts per sample were estimated from amplification of reference gene primers within the assay. To quantify the absolute abundance of each unique TCRbeta CDR3 rearrangement, sequence reads were collapsed and filtered. For each sample, productive Simpson clonality was calculated by taking the square root of Simpson's diversity index across productive rearrangements. Entries here come from immuneACCESS through TCRdb and include only in-frame sequences with V and J called. Some clones fail to appear in such tables; in the studies checked, an unresolved V gene covers under half of the shortfall, and the cause of the remainder is unknown. V, J and clone size reflect that table, while D and trimming were determined from the DNA. The sample table records approximately 320,000 clones; roughly 89% of these occur just once. More than 8.5% of the sample belongs to the ten largest clones.

On the study overall, not on this receptor specifically: Clinical and demographic metadata were provided uncurated, with the amount varying by source and participant.

Trimming leaves V shorter by 2 bases and J shorter by 7 bases, with the junction holding 6 bases beyond the gene matches. The CDR3 numbers 16 residues from cysteine through phenylalanine. Left in the record is the CDR3 DNA by itself, 48 bases read in frame from the first base. CDR1 and CDR2 are drawn from the germline V gene: SGHTA, FQGNSA. Regarding this clone: The specificity of this receptor is unknown. Within one base of it there is no much larger clone, and no base qualities were kept.

The receptor comes from a woman between 18 and 29 years old who had recovered from COVID-19. The sequence is built from TRBV7-2 and TRBJ2-5; a stretch of 14 junction bases matches TRBD2. Material: PBMCs or T cells enriched from blood (not recorded which). At the DNA level, the sequence is TGTGCCAGCAGCTTAACGGGACTAGCGGGAGCTCGGACCCAGTACTTC. Translated, this gives CASSLTGLAGARTQYF.